This T cell receptor (beta chain) was obtained from a study of lymphopenia after photon versus proton radiotherapy. In the case of this clone: As yet, its antigen is unknown.

Assay: immunoSEQ multiplex PCR; the TCRdb copy retains only in-frame clones and omits some. This sample has some 27,000 clones, with around nine tenths found just once. Study results and limitations: After lymphocyte nadir, photon-treated repertoires showed oligoclonal expansion, especially CD8+ Temra.

This CDR3 has 15 amino acids. The V end was cut by 2 bases, the J end by 2 bases, with 13 bases between. Germline CDR1 MNHEY, CDR2 SMNVEV (reference sequence). Sequences were derived from peripheral blood, sampled from a patient treated with proton-based radiotherapy. The receptor's source is a woman aged 60-75 years with cholangiocarcinoma. Some clones in this sample may be carry-over from other donors' samples. The chain is built from TRBV27 and TRBJ2-7; D call uncertain. CDR3 protein: CASSLAGAATYEQYF. The CDR3 DNA sequence: TGTGCCAGCAGTTTAGCAGGCGCCGCGACCTACGAGCAGTACTTC.